Presented here are 24 T cell receptor beta chains from one specimen sequenced in a study of PD-L1 blockade in urothelial cancer. Time point given: peripheral blood 6 weeks after treatment start. Clones were sequenced by immunoSEQ multiplex PCR, and TCRdb holds only the in-frame ones, with some missing. The sample yields 100,000 to 150,000 clones, roughly 82% seen once. The material was PBMCs, obtained around atezolizumab (anti-PD-L1) treatment. These receptors were collected from a middle-aged man with urothelial cancer.

The chain links TRBV7-3 to TRBJ2-2, with TRBD2 as a possible D gene (7 bases). The V and J ends lost 1 base and 5 bases respectively, with 17 bases between them. CDR1 and CDR2 from the germline V gene are SGHTA and FQGTGA. The CDR3 sequence is 17 residues long. The CDR3 reads CASSLMGGLLGTGELFF. The CDR3 DNA reads TGTGCCAGCAGCTTAATGGGGGGGCTTCTAGGAACCGGGGAGCTGTTTTTT.

The chain joins TRBV6-1 to TRBJ2-1; 7 positions match TRBD2. V trimming: 7 bases; J trimming: 5 bases; junction bases outside the gene matches: 11. The CDR3 length is 15 residues. Germline assignment: CDR1 MNHNS and CDR2 SASEGT. Here the CDR3 DNA reads TGTGCCAGCACCCAACGCAGGGCGGGGGACAATGAGCAGTTCTTC. Amino acids: CASTQRRAGDNEQFF.

This clone was seen a single time. The rearrangement joins TRBV28 to TRBJ2-7, with D possibly TRBD2 on 6 matching bases. This CDR3 contains 13 residues. Trimming removed 4 bases from V and 3 bases from J, with 10 bases in between. The germline V gene has CDR1 MDHEN and CDR2 SYDVKM. The CDR3 coding sequence is TGTGCCAGCAGTTGGGGGGACGTCTACGAGCAGTACTTC. Residues: CASSWGDVYEQYF.

J is TRBJ1-5 and V is TRBV2; TRBD1 aligns across 7 bases. This CDR3 has 14 amino acids. In germline, CDR1 is SNHLY, CDR2 FYNNEI. V shed 4 bases, J shed 6 bases, and the junction held 6 bases outside the gene matches. CDR3 in amino acids: CASSGQGLRQPQHF. CDR3 in DNA: TGTGCCAGCAGTGGACAGGGATTGCGTCAGCCCCAGCATTTT.

The chain joins TRBV5-1 to TRBJ2-7; 9 positions match TRBD1. The V gene's germline CDR1 is SGHRS and CDR2 YFSETQ. The CDR3 length is 15 residues. V lost 4 bases and J lost 3; bases outside the gene matches: 8. The CDR3 DNA sequence: TGCGCCAGCAGCCGTACCGGGACAGGGAACTACGAGCAGTACTTC. Its protein is CASSRTGTGNYEQYF.

This chain joins TRBV7-2 and TRBJ2-5; 10 nucleotides agree with TRBD2. The germline V gene has CDR1 SGHTA and CDR2 FQGNSA. Trimming removed 3 bases from V and 4 bases from J; junction bases left unmatched: 2. The CDR3 covers 14 residues. The CDR3 DNA sequence: TGTGCCAGCAGCTTGAGACTAGCGGGAGAGACCCAGTACTTC. This codes for CASSLRLAGETQYF.

Points on this clone: At one end the junction does not follow the germline gene, possibly because of a read error. The chain links TRBV19 to TRBJ1-6; D might be TRBD1 (5 bases). Per the germline V gene, CDR1 is LNHDA and CDR2 is SQIVND (reference sequence). CDR3 length equals 15 residues. CDR3 sequence reads: CASSDTQGRRSPLYF. CDR3 bases: TGTGCCAGTAGTGACACCCAGGGCCGAAGATCACCCCTCTACTTT.

This clone was seen once. The CDR3 loop reads CASSGGGYEQYF. DNA for the CDR3: TGTGCCAGCAGTGGAGGAGGCTACGAGCAGTACTTC. The V call is TRBV2, the J call TRBJ2-7, with TRBD2 as a possible D gene (5 bases). There are 12 residues in the CDR3. V lost 4 bases, J lost 3 bases, and 7 bases lay in between. The germline V gene has CDR1 SNHLY and CDR2 FYNNEI.

The chain has TRBV27 and TRBJ2-3, with D maybe TRBD1 (5 bases). The CDR3 is made up of 16 amino acids. Germline CDR1 reads MNHEY; CDR2 reads SMNVEV (reference sequence). V was pared by 3 bases and J by 4 bases, with 17 bases between. CDR3 sequence: CASSFRGLLMADTQYF. CDR3 nucleotides: TGTGCCAGCAGTTTTAGGGGCCTACTGATGGCAGATACGCAGTATTTT.

The genes are TRBV6-6 and TRBJ2-5; D uncertain. The V gene's germline CDR1 is MNHNY and CDR2 SVGAGI (reference sequence). CDR3 size: 11 residues. Trimming took 2 bases from V and 7 from J, leaving 5 bases between them. This CDR3 is CASSYLGTQYF. The DNA for the CDR3 is TGTGCCAGCAGTTACCTCGGGACCCAGTACTTC.

The chain has TRBV9 and TRBJ2-1; TRBD2 matches at 16 bases. The CDR3 extends over 18 amino acids. Germline-derived CDR1 and CDR2 are SGDLS and YYNGEE. The ends lost 6 bases at V and 4 bases at J; junction bases unmatched: 10. This chain's CDR3 is CASMPGLAGGNGYNEQFF. The CDR3 DNA sequence: TGTGCCAGCATGCCGGGACTAGCGGGAGGGAATGGTTACAATGAGCAGTTCTTC.

This clone was seen a single time. The CDR3 region is CASSLGGRSPDEQYF. In nucleotides, the CDR3 is TGTGCCAGCAGCTTGGGGGGGAGGTCCCCTGACGAGCAGTACTTC. The rearrangement uses TRBV5-4 and TRBJ2-7; tentative D call: TRBD2 (6 bases). CDR3 size: 15 residues. Trimming took off 0 bases at V and 5 bases at J, with 15 bases between the two ends. Germline CDR1 SGHNT, CDR2 YYREEE (reference sequence).

This clone was seen ten or more times. The chain joins TRBV27 to TRBJ2-1, with D unresolved. Trimming pared 0 bases from V and 8 bases from J, leaving 5 bases between. The CDR3 sequence is 12 residues long. The germline V gene encodes CDR1 MNHEY and CDR2 SMNVEV (reference sequence). The CDR3 nucleotides read TGTGCCAGCAGTTTATCCCCCGATGAGCAGTTCTTC. Translating gives CASSLSPDEQFF.

This clone has only a few counts. The chain joins TRBV2 to TRBJ1-2; 8 bases fit TRBD1. Germline lookup yields CDR1 SNHLY and CDR2 FYNNEI. This CDR3 region has 13 residues. After removal of 7 bases from V and 4 bases from J, the junction contained 5 bases not matched to a gene. In DNA, the CDR3 is TGTGCCAGCACTCCACAGGGGGGCTATGGCTACACCTTC. It yields the protein CASTPQGGYGYTF.

This clone was seen once. Other DNA sequences within the sample encode an identical CDR3. This chain joins TRBV11-2 and TRBJ2-3; 11 positions agree with TRBD2. The CDR3 extends over 16 amino acids. J was trimmed by 3 bases and V by 1 base; bases with no gene match: 3. The germline gives CDR1 SGHAT, CDR2 FQNNGV. The DNA of the CDR3 is TGTGCCAGCAGCTTAGGGGCTAGCGGGAGGACAGATACGCAGTATTTT. Translation gives CASSLGASGRTDTQYF.

This chain uses TRBV4-2 with TRBJ1-6; TRBD1 matches at 7 bases. Germline CDR1 and CDR2: LGHNA and YNFKEQ. With 4 bases clipped from V and 9 bases from J, the junction kept 6 bases outside the gene matches. This CDR3 has 14 amino acids. The CDR3 DNA sequence: TGTGCCAGCAGCCGAGACAGGGTGAGTTCACCCCTCCACTTT. Translating it yields CASSRDRVSSPLHF.

The chain carries TRBV5-6 and TRBJ2-1; 9 nucleotides agree with TRBD2. The germline gives CDR1 SGHDT, CDR2 YYEEEE. CDR3 size: 18 residues. The junction had 8 bases not matched to a gene; V was cut back by 0 bases and J by 1 base. The CDR3: CASSLGAGGAISYNEQFF. As DNA, the CDR3 is TGTGCCAGCAGCTTGGGGGCGGGGGGGGCCATTTCCTACAATGAGCAGTTCTTC. Looking up the rest from reference TRBV5-6 and TRBJ2-1 gives the full variable domain: DAGVTQSPTHLIKTRGQQVTLRCSPKSGHDTVSWYQQALGQGPQFIFQYYEEEERQRGNFPDRFSGHQFPNYSSELNVNALLLGDSALYLCASSLGAGGAISYNEQFFGPGTRLTVL.

The gene calls are TRBV4-2 and TRBJ1-6; 8 bases fit TRBD1. V was clipped by 0 bases and J by 7 bases; unmatched bases: 2. The CDR3 has 15 amino acids. From germline, CDR1 is LGHNA and CDR2 YNFKEQ. The CDR3 region has the DNA TGTGCCAGCAGCCAAGAGGGACAGGTAAATTCACCCCTCCACTTT. Amino acid sequence: CASSQEGQVNSPLHF.

J is TRBJ1-2 and V is TRBV5-1; 7 bases are a match to TRBD1. Germline trimming cut 1 base from V and 4 bases from J; bases unmatched to any gene: 7. The germline V gene encodes CDR1 SGHRS and CDR2 YFSETQ. The CDR3 extends over 15 amino acids. CDR3: CASSLSDRTFYGYTF. The DNA of the CDR3 is TGCGCCAGCAGCTTGTCGGACAGGACTTTCTATGGCTACACCTTC.

This rearrangement joins TRBV28 to TRBJ2-7, with D unresolved. This CDR3 is built from 13 residues. The germline V gene encodes CDR1 MDHEN and CDR2 SYDVKM. Trimming cost V 0 bases and J 3 bases, with 6 bases left between them. DNA for the CDR3: TGTGCCAGCAGTTTATGGCTAGTCTACGAGCAGTACTTC. It is translated as CASSLWLVYEQYF.

The gene calls are TRBV6-5 and TRBJ1-6; D might be TRBD1 (6 bases). The length of the CDR3 is 16 residues. Between the trimmed V and J ends, which lost 2 bases and 9 bases, there was a span of 17 bases. Looked up from germline, CDR1 is MNHEY and CDR2 is SVGAGI. Here the CDR3 reads CASSYLITGLGSPLHF. The CDR3 DNA reads as TGTGCCAGCAGTTACCTTATTACAGGGTTGGGTTCACCCCTCCACTTT.

J is TRBJ2-5 and V is TRBV6-5, with 8 bases identical to TRBD1. After removal of 6 bases from V and 1 base from J, the junction contained 4 bases not matched to a gene. CDR3 length: 14 amino acids. Germline V gene sequence: CDR1 MNHEY, CDR2 SVGAGI. This CDR3 reads CASSGQGLQETQYF. DNA for the CDR3: TGTGCCAGCAGCGGACAGGGTCTCCAAGAGACCCAGTACTTC.

The chain employs TRBV6-5 and TRBJ2-7, with TRBD2 matching 12 bases. V shed 2 bases and J 4 bases; nucleotides not matched to a gene: 6. CDR1 is MNHEY and CDR2 is SVGAGI in the germline V gene. The CDR3 spans 16 residues. The CDR3: CASSYVTSGRVYEQYF. CDR3 bases: TGTGCCAGCAGTTACGTGACTAGCGGGAGAGTGTACGAGCAGTACTTC.

Concerning this clone: The junction shows a germline mismatch at one end, possibly a read error. The chain combines TRBV7-7 with TRBJ2-1, with TRBD2 matching 9 bases. The CDR3 sequence is 15 residues long. Germline V gene lookup returns CDR1 SSHAT and CDR2 FNYEAQ (reference sequence). The CDR3 spells CASSLGASGVYEQFF. The CDR3 DNA is TGTGCTAGCAGCTTAGGTGCTAGCGGGGTCTATGAGCAGTTCTTC.